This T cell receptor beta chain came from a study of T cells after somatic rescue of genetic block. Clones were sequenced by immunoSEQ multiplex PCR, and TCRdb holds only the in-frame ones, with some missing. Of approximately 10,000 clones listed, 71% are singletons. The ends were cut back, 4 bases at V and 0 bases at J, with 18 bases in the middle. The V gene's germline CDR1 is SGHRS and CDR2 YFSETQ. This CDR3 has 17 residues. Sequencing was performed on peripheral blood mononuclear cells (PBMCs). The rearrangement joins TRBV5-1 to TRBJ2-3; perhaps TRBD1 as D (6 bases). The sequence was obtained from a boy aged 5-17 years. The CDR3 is CASSLNMGHLSTDTQYF. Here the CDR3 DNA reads TGCGCCAGCAGCCTAAATATGGGACACCTTAGCACAGATACGCAGTATTTT.